These 10 T cell receptor beta chains originate from one sample sequenced in a study of cytomegalovirus exposure and HLA in healthy donors (dated by TCRdb to the late 2010s). The library was generated by the immunoSEQ multiplex PCR assay. A mixture of 60 forward primers for TCR Vbeta segments and 13 reverse primers for TCR Jbeta segments was used in the multiplex PCR. This is the immuneACCESS table as TCRdb keeps it, with only in-frame sequences that have V and J called. A part of the clones is gone; compared with another copy, unresolved V genes explain less than half, and the rest is unexplained. The sample contains about 160,000 clones, approximately 76% of them found a single time. The ten largest clones take up more than 1.2% of the sample. The sequencing input was PBMCs. These receptors were obtained from a man in his 60s in good health and CMV-seronegative.

The V and J genes are TRBV6-6 and TRBJ2-7, with TRBD1 matching over 7 bases. The ends lost 7 bases at V and 0 bases at J; junction bases unmatched: 6. The CDR3 length is 14 residues. CDR1 is MNHNY and CDR2 is SVGAGI in the germline V gene (reference sequence). The CDR3 coding sequence is TGTGCCAGCACCTTACAGGGGAACTCCTACGAGCAGTACTTC. Protein sequence: CASTLQGNSYEQYF.

This clone was seen a handful of times. The rearrangement links TRBV9 to TRBJ2-1; 8 nucleotides agree with TRBD2. Trimming removed 3 bases from V and 6 bases from J; junction bases left unmatched: 8. The CDR3 runs to 15 residues. CDR1 is SGDLS and CDR2 is YYNGEE in the germline V gene. The CDR3 DNA sequence: TGTGCCAGCAGCGACTCGCGGGCGGGAGGCAATGAGCAGTTCTTC. Amino acid sequence: CASSDSRAGGNEQFF. Full variable domain (outside the CDR3, taken from reference TRBV9 and TRBJ2-1): DSGVTQTPKHLITATGQRVTLRCSPRSGDLSVYWYQQSLDQGLQFLIQYYNGEERAKGNILERFSAQQFPDLHSELNLSSLELGDSALYFCASSDSRAGGNEQFFGPGTRLTVL.

A single count supports this clone. J is TRBJ2-7 and V is TRBV6-1, with D perhaps matching TRBD2 (6 bases). Germline V gene data show CDR1 as MNHNS and CDR2 as SASEGT. The CDR3 has 13 residues. V was pared by 2 bases and J by 3 bases, with 8 bases between. The CDR3 DNA follows: TGTGCCAGCAGTGAATGGGGAGGCTACGAGCAGTACTTC. Protein product: CASSEWGGYEQYF.

The chain joins TRBV4-3 to TRBJ1-2; D gene ambiguous. Germline-derived CDR1 and CDR2 are LGHNA and YSLEER. Between the trimmed V and J ends, which lost 0 bases and 1 base, there was a span of 18 bases. The length of the CDR3 is 18 residues. In DNA, the CDR3 is TGCGCCAGCAGCCAAGAACCCCCTAGTGGAGGGTTTAACTATGGCTACACCTTC. This sequence encodes CASSQEPPSGGFNYGYTF.

This clone was observed a few times. DNA of the CDR3: TGTGCCAGCAGCTTTGGGCCAGGAAACACCATATATTTT. Translated: CASSFGPGNTIYF. The genes are TRBV7-3 and TRBJ1-3, with D unresolved. The CDR3 runs 13 residues. The V gene's germline CDR1 is SGHTA and CDR2 FQGTGA. The V and J ends lost 3 bases and 4 bases respectively, with 7 bases between them.

The chain links TRBV19 to TRBJ1-6; D unclear. In germline, CDR1 is LNHDA, CDR2 SQIVND (reference sequence). V was clipped by 1 base and J by 10 bases, with 11 bases between them. The CDR3 runs to 14 residues. The CDR3 DNA reads TGTGCCAGTAGTATAGGAGGGTACGGATCACCCCTCCACTTT. This gives the protein CASSIGGYGSPLHF.

This clone was found once. This CDR3 is CASSRHRDYSTDTQYF. The CDR3, as DNA: TGTGCCAGCAGCCGACACCGGGACTATTCCACAGATACGCAGTATTTT. The chain uses TRBV7-9 and TRBJ2-3; 7 positions agree with TRBD2. The CDR3 spans 16 residues. Per the germline V gene, CDR1 is SEHNR and CDR2 is FQNEAQ (reference sequence). V trimming: 5 bases; J trimming: 2 bases; junction bases outside the gene matches: 10.

The rearrangement joins TRBV7-9 to TRBJ1-1; D remains ambiguous. Per the germline V gene, CDR1 is SEHNR and CDR2 is FQNEAQ (reference sequence). The CDR3 totals 12 residues. V lost 7 bases to trimming and J lost 1 base, with 7 bases between them. This CDR3 reads CASNAGNTEAFF. The CDR3 DNA reads as TGTGCCAGCAACGCAGGGAACACTGAAGCTTTCTTT. The full variable domain, its missing parts supplied by reference TRBV7-9 and TRBJ1-1, is DTGVSQNPRHKITKRGQNVTFRCDPISEHNRLYWYRQTLGQGPEFLTYFQNEAQLEKSRLLSDRFSAERPKGSFSTLEIQRTEQGDSAMYLCASNAGNTEAFFGQGTRLTVV.

This clone has a handful of counts. V and J are TRBV28 and TRBJ2-3, with D maybe TRBD1 (5 bases). This CDR3 is 16 amino acids long. Germline CDR1 and CDR2: MDHEN and SYDVKM. The ends were cut back, 6 bases at V and 0 bases at J, with 16 bases in the middle. CDR3 residues: CASSSVGAPSTDTQYF. Written as DNA, the CDR3 is TGTGCCAGCAGCTCCGTAGGGGCCCCTAGCACAGATACGCAGTATTTT. The entire variable domain, with the rest obtained from reference TRBV28 and TRBJ2-3, is as follows: DVKVTQSSRYLVKRTGEKVFLECVQDMDHENMFWYRQDPGLGLRLIYFSYDVKMKEKGDIPEGYSVSREKKERFSLILESASTNQTSMYLCASSSVGAPSTDTQYFGPGTRLTVL.

V is TRBV29-1 and J is TRBJ2-1, with 10 nucleotides matching TRBD2. V was pared by 0 bases and J by 7 bases, with 6 bases of the junction left unmatched. This CDR3 is built from 15 residues. Germline V gene lookup returns CDR1 SQVTM and CDR2 ANQGSEA. CDR3 nucleotides: TGCAGCGTTGAAGATTCTGCTAGCGGGAGAAATGAGCAGTTCTTC. This sequence encodes CSVEDSASGRNEQFF.